One sample yielded the 23 T cell receptor beta chains listed below, sequenced in a study of blood T cell repertoires in COVID-19. TCRdb's table, derived via immunoSEQ multiplex PCR, lists solely in-frame clones and lacks some. The sample comprises over 250,000 clones, about 88% of which are singletons, and roughly 4% rests with the top ten. Sequencing used peripheral blood. All receptors come from a man between 60 and 75 years old who had recovered from COVID-19.

CDR3 loop: CASSFTVGNTIYF. DNA for the CDR3: TGTGCCAGCAGTTTTACAGTTGGAAACACCATATATTTT. V gene TRBV12-3 or TRBV12-4 combines with J gene TRBJ1-3; no clear D. The CDR3 covers 13 residues. Trimming removed 3 bases at V and 3 bases at J, with 6 bases between.

V usage is TRBV3-1 (or the pseudogene TRBV3-2) and J usage is TRBJ2-3; tentatively, D is TRBD2 (6 bases). Trimming stripped 4 bases from V and 1 base from J, with 6 bases between. Germline CDR1 is LGHDT and CDR2 is YNNKEL (reference sequence). The CDR3 extends over 13 amino acids. The CDR3 DNA reads as TGTGCCAGCAGCCCTAGCGGCACAGATACGCAGTATTTT. Its protein is CASSPSGTDTQYF.

This clone was seen a handful of times. The chain employs TRBV2 and TRBJ1-2; no clear D gene. The CDR3 covers 11 residues. V was clipped by 6 bases and J by 8 bases, with 10 bases between them. The V gene's germline CDR1 is SNHLY and CDR2 FYNNEI. The CDR3 bases are TGTGCCAGCAGGAGAGATAGCGGCTACACCTTC. Amino acid sequence: CASRRDSGYTF.

V and J are TRBV29-1 and TRBJ1-2; weak D call: TRBD1 (6 bases). This CDR3 comprises 13 residues. From germline, CDR1 is SQVTM and CDR2 ANQGSEA. Deletions cut 7 bases from V and 7 bases from J, with 19 bases between. The CDR3 protein is CSGHLQGSGGYTF. The CDR3 bases are TGCAGCGGCCACCTACAGGGAAGTGGTGGCTACACCTTC.

V gene TRBV11-2 combines with J gene TRBJ1-2, with 8 bases matching TRBD1. The J segment lost 3 bases and the V segment lost 3 bases, leaving 6 bases of the junction unmatched. CDR1 is SGHAT, CDR2 FQNNGV, per germline. This CDR3 spans 15 amino acids. CDR3 sequence: CASSLWTGKDYGYTF. The CDR3 bases are TGTGCCAGCAGCTTGTGGACAGGGAAAGACTATGGCTACACCTTC. The full variable domain, completed using reference TRBV11-2 and TRBJ1-2, is EAGVAQSPRYKIIEKRQSVAFWCNPISGHATLYWYQQILGQGPKLLIQFQNNGVVDDSQLPKDRFSAERLKGVDSTLKIQPAKLEDSAVYLCASSLWTGKDYGYTFGSGTRLTVV.

The chain has TRBV3-1 (or the pseudogene TRBV3-2) and TRBJ2-2, with a possible D match to TRBD2 (6 bases). Trimming stripped 3 bases from V and 2 bases from J, with 19 bases between. The CDR3 runs to 18 residues. Germline V gene sequence: CDR1 LGHDT, CDR2 YNNKEL (reference sequence). CDR3 bases: TGTGCCAGCAGCCAGGGTAGGGCCTGGAGGGGCAACACCGGGGAGCTGTTTTTT. This translates into CASSQGRAWRGNTGELFF.

The rearrangement joins TRBV2 to TRBJ1-2; possibly TRBD1 for D (5 bases). Looked up from germline, CDR1 is SNHLY and CDR2 is FYNNEI. Trimming cost V 4 bases and J 4 bases, with 16 bases left between them. The CDR3 consists of 15 residues. This CDR3 reads CASSAGAPFIYGYTF. CDR3 nucleotides: TGTGCCAGCAGTGCTGGGGCCCCCTTTATCTATGGCTACACCTTC.

The J gene is TRBJ1-4, the V gene TRBV5-4; 7 nucleotides align to TRBD1. Germline-derived CDR1 and CDR2 are SGHNT and YYREEE (reference sequence). The junction had 4 bases not matched to a gene; V was cut back by 4 bases and J by 4 bases. This CDR3 spans 14 amino acids. This chain's CDR3 is CASSRGGDNEKLFF. CDR3 bases: TGTGCCAGCAGCCGAGGGGGCGATAATGAAAAACTGTTTTTT.

V and J are TRBV4-1 and TRBJ1-2; D is perhaps TRBD1 (6 bases). Germline CDR1 reads MGHRA; CDR2 reads YSYEKL. The CDR3 has 13 amino acids. V lost 3 bases and J lost 2, with 7 bases in between. The CDR3 region has the DNA TGCGCCAGCAGCCAGGGGGCAAACTATGGCTACACCTTC. This codes for CASSQGANYGYTF.

The chain has TRBV12-5 and TRBJ2-2; D unclear. V shed 5 bases and J shed 6 bases, with 7 bases lying between them. This CDR3 has 12 amino acids. Germline V gene sequence: CDR1 LGHNT, CDR2 FRNRAP. The CDR3 reads CASGPRAGELFF. CDR3 in DNA: TGTGCTAGTGGTCCCCGCGCCGGGGAGCTGTTTTTT.

The J gene is TRBJ2-7, the V gene TRBV9; 7 bases align to TRBD1. Germline loops: CDR1 SGDLS, CDR2 YYNGEE. This CDR3 is 14 amino acids long. The junction had 7 bases not matched to a gene; V was cut back by 3 bases and J by 4 bases. CDR3 in DNA: TGTGCCAGCAGCGGAGGGACAGAGAGGTACGAGCAGTACTTC. Translating gives CASSGGTERYEQYF.

The chain combines TRBV4-2 with TRBJ2-3; TRBD2 might be the D (6 bases). Germline V lookup: CDR1 LGHNA, CDR2 YNFKEQ. Trimming took 2 bases from V and 2 from J, leaving 14 bases between them. This CDR3 comprises 16 residues. This CDR3 reads CASSQTSTSPTDTQYF. The CDR3 DNA sequence: TGTGCCAGCAGCCAAACCAGCACTAGCCCCACAGATACGCAGTATTTT.

The chain has TRBV3-1 (or the pseudogene TRBV3-2) and TRBJ2-2; 7 bases are a match to TRBD1. With 5 bases clipped from V and 5 bases from J, the junction kept 5 bases outside the gene matches. This CDR3 has 14 amino acids. Germline V lookup: CDR1 LGHDT, CDR2 YNNKEL (reference sequence). The CDR3 is CASSETGYTGELFF. Here the CDR3 DNA reads TGTGCCAGCAGCGAGACAGGGTATACCGGGGAGCTGTTTTTT.

This chain connects TRBV6-6 to TRBJ1-2; TRBD1 matches at 7 bases. The V and J ends lost 4 bases and 4 bases, in that order; junction bases with no gene match: 9. Germline lookup yields CDR1 MNHNY and CDR2 SVGAGI (reference sequence). The CDR3 extends over 15 amino acids. CDR3 residues: CASSSTGAPAYGYTF. The DNA of the CDR3 is TGTGCCAGCAGTTCTACAGGGGCACCAGCCTATGGCTACACCTTC.

The CDR3 coding sequence is TGCAGCGTTGATACAGGGGGCATCTATGGCTACACCTTC. This translates into CSVDTGGIYGYTF. The chain recombines TRBV29-1 with TRBJ1-2, with TRBD1 matching over 9 bases. The V segment lost 3 bases and the J segment 4 bases; nucleotides outside the gene matches: 3. The CDR3 sequence is 13 residues long. The germline CDR1 and CDR2 sequences are SQVTM and ANQGSEA.

This chain joins TRBV30 and TRBJ1-2; D may be TRBD1 (6 bases). Germline CDR1 reads GTSNPN; CDR2 reads SVGIG (reference sequence). There are 14 residues in the CDR3. Trimming removed 3 bases at V and 4 bases at J, with 15 bases between. For the CDR3, the DNA is TGTGCCTGGAGCCTCCGGACAGTAGTCTATGGCTACACCTTC. Protein: CAWSLRTVVYGYTF. The full variable domain, completed using reference TRBV30 and TRBJ1-2, is SQTIHQWPATLVQPVGSPLSLECTVEGTSNPNLYWYRQAAGRGLQLLFYSVGIGQISSEVPQNLSASRPQDRQFILSSKKLLLSDSGFYLCAWSLRTVVYGYTFGSGTRLTVV.

The rearrangement joins TRBV11-2 to TRBJ1-1, with D unclear. The CDR3 contains 11 residues. Trimming stripped 1 base from V and 8 bases from J, with 5 bases between. The V gene's germline CDR1 is SGHAT and CDR2 FQNNGV. The CDR3 DNA sequence: TGTGCCAGCAGCTTAGGCAGGGAAGCTTTCTTT. Encoded protein: CASSLGREAFF.

The chain couples TRBV27 to TRBJ2-3; TRBD1 is a possible D gene (6 bases). Trimming cost V 4 bases and J 0 bases, with 11 bases left between them. The CDR3 loop spans 15 amino acids. In germline, CDR1 is MNHEY, CDR2 SMNVEV (reference sequence). This chain's CDR3 is CASSSIRGSTDTQYF. The CDR3, as DNA: TGTGCCAGCAGTTCGATCAGGGGAAGCACAGATACGCAGTATTTT.

The chain couples TRBV2 to TRBJ2-1; the D is unclear. Trimming took 8 bases from V and 6 from J, leaving 11 bases between them. CDR1 is SNHLY, CDR2 FYNNEI, per germline. This CDR3 is 12 amino acids long. The CDR3 region has the DNA TGTGCCAGCCTTCAGGTGAGCAATGAGCAGTTCTTC. It yields the protein CASLQVSNEQFF.

The chain uses TRBV11-1 and TRBJ1-3; a possible D gene is TRBD1 (6 bases). Germline V gives CDR1 SGHAT, CDR2 FQDESV (reference sequence). The CDR3 consists of 14 residues. Trimming left V 5 bases short and J 0 bases short, with 8 bases between. DNA for the CDR3: TGTGCCAGCAGCACAGGGCTCTCTGGAAACACCATATATTTT. Translating gives CASSTGLSGNTIYF.

A single count supports this clone. The rearrangement links TRBV9 to TRBJ2-1, with 12 nucleotides matching TRBD2. This CDR3 is built from 17 residues. V shed 4 bases, J shed 4 bases, and the junction held 9 bases outside the gene matches. The V gene's germline CDR1 is SGDLS and CDR2 YYNGEE. CDR3 DNA sequence: TGTGCCAGCAGCTTGGGGGGACTAGCGGGTAAATACAATGAGCAGTTCTTC. It codes for CASSLGGLAGKYNEQFF.

This chain connects TRBV3-1 (or the pseudogene TRBV3-2) to TRBJ2-3; maybe TRBD2 (6 bases). The V and J ends lost 4 bases and 1 base respectively, with 9 bases between them. CDR1 LGHDT and CDR2 YNNKEL come from the germline V gene (reference sequence). The CDR3 runs 14 residues. Written as DNA, the CDR3 is TGTGCCAGCAGCCGGGACTGGGGCACAGATACGCAGTATTTT. Its protein is CASSRDWGTDTQYF.

The chain carries TRBV5-1 and TRBJ2-7; 9 nucleotides match TRBD2. Trimming removed 2 bases from V and 0 bases from J; junction bases left unmatched: 15. Germline V lookup: CDR1 SGHRS, CDR2 YFSETQ. This CDR3 spans 19 amino acids. CDR3 amino acids: CASSFRASGVLMPSYEQYF. The CDR3, as DNA: TGCGCCAGCAGCTTTAGGGCTAGCGGGGTGCTAATGCCCTCCTACGAGCAGTACTTC.